A single sample gave rise to the 27 T cell receptor beta chains below, sequenced in a study of T-cell memory formation after mild COVID-19. Via MiXCR, TCRdb re-called the 5' RACE reads, giving one row per CDR3 protein. The sample yields under 550,000 distinct CDR3 sequences, roughly 17% seen once. The specimen sequenced was PBMCs or a T cell subset sorted from them (not recorded which). These receptors all come from a man aged 18 to 30 who had mild COVID-19 (a few samples of this study predate the infection). Cell type and time point are not known.

The V gene is TRBV12-3 or TRBV12-4, the J gene TRBJ1-3; D unclear. V lost 5 bases, J lost 2 bases, and 13 bases lay in between. This CDR3 has 15 amino acids. CDR3 amino acids: CASSPGRAPGNTIYF. CDR3 in DNA: TGTGCCAGCAGTCCCGGACGGGCGCCTGGAAACACCATATATTTT.

This clonotype appeared a few times. This sequence joins TRBV9 and TRBJ1-2; D unclear. CDR1 is SGDLS, CDR2 YYNGEE, per germline. The CDR3 is 14 residues long. V was cut by 3 bases and J by 4 bases, with 13 bases left in between. As DNA, the CDR3 is TGTGCCAGCAGCGACCGGAATATGGGCTATGGCTACACCTTC. Protein sequence: CASSDRNMGYGYTF.

J is TRBJ1-2 and V is TRBV7-2; D gene unclear. The V end lost 4 bases, the J end lost 7 bases, and 16 bases lay between the germline ends. The length of the CDR3 is 14 residues. The V gene's germline CDR1 is SGHTA and CDR2 FQGNSA. The CDR3: CASSSADLAAGYTF. For the CDR3, the DNA is TGTGCCAGCAGCTCTGCAGACCTAGCGGCTGGCTACACCTTC. Full variable domain (rest looked up from reference TRBV7-2 and TRBJ1-2): GAGVSQSPSNKVTEKGKDVELRCDPISGHTALYWYRQSLGQGLEFLIYFQGNSAPDKSGLPSDRFSAERTGGSVSTLTIQRTQQEDSAVYLCASSSADLAAGYTFGSGTRLTVV.

This clonotype was recorded at least ten times. The chain combines TRBV7-2 with TRBJ2-4; D uncertain. CDR3 length: 15 amino acids. V was shortened by 6 bases and J by 0 bases, with 12 bases between the two germline ends. The germline V gene encodes CDR1 SGHTA and CDR2 FQGNSA. CDR3 bases: TGTGCCAGCAGTTACCAGCCCTTAGCCAAAAACATTCAGTACTTC. Amino acid sequence: CASSYQPLAKNIQYF.

In its sample, this clonotype was seen a few times. The chain combines TRBV19 with TRBJ2-1; possible D gene TRBD2, 5 bases. The germline V gene encodes CDR1 LNHDA and CDR2 SQIVND (reference sequence). V was cut by 6 bases and J by 0 bases, with 15 bases left in between. CDR3 length: 16 residues. The CDR3: CASREMDGDSYNEQFF. DNA for the CDR3: TGTGCCAGTAGGGAGATGGACGGGGACTCCTACAATGAGCAGTTCTTC.

This clonotype was detected only a few times. The J gene is TRBJ2-1, the V gene TRBV7-9, with 7 bases matching TRBD1. The V segment lost 6 bases and the J segment 9 bases; nucleotides outside the gene matches: 5. The CDR3 sequence is 12 residues long. CDR1 SEHNR and CDR2 FQNEAQ come from the germline V gene (reference sequence). The CDR3 DNA follows: TGTGCCAGCAGACGAGGGGGCTTTGAGCAGTTCTTC. Encoded protein: CASRRGGFEQFF.

This clonotype was recorded a few times. The gene calls are TRBV9 and TRBJ2-2; D call uncertain. Germline CDR1 reads SGDLS; CDR2 reads YYNGEE. Trimming cost V 1 base and J 2 bases, with 9 bases left between them. The CDR3 spans 15 residues. CDR3 region: CASSVWGSNTGELFF. CDR3 sequence (DNA): TGTGCCAGCAGCGTATGGGGAAGCAACACCGGGGAGCTGTTTTTT.

The chain employs TRBV7-9 and TRBJ2-7; 7 positions match TRBD2. Germline V CDR1 and CDR2: SEHNR, FQNEAQ (reference sequence). V was pared by 8 bases and J by 0 bases, with 16 bases of the junction left unmatched. This CDR3 contains 17 residues. The CDR3 protein is CASPPSAPGGSSYEQYF. For the CDR3, the DNA is TGTGCCAGCCCCCCCAGCGCCCCAGGCGGGAGCTCCTACGAGCAGTACTTC.

This rearrangement joins TRBV19 to TRBJ2-5, with D uncertain. The CDR3 consists of 13 residues. The V gene's germline CDR1 is LNHDA and CDR2 SQIVND (reference sequence). Between the trimmed V and J ends, which lost 5 bases and 0 bases, there was a span of 7 bases. The CDR3 loop is CASSRQYQETQYF. CDR3 bases: TGTGCCAGTAGTCGGCAGTACCAAGAGACCCAGTACTTC.

This clonotype appeared a few times. The chain links TRBV11-2 to TRBJ2-7; a weak D match, TRBD2 (5 bases). V shed 5 bases and J shed 3 bases, with 17 bases lying between them. This CDR3 spans 15 amino acids. Germline CDR1 SGHAT, CDR2 FQNNGV. The CDR3: CASSPAGGRNYEQYF. The CDR3 region has the DNA TGTGCCAGCAGCCCTGCTGGCGGGCGAAACTACGAGCAGTACTTC.

Only a few counts were recorded for this clonotype. The rearrangement links TRBV7-9 to TRBJ2-5, with 15 bases that match TRBD2. CDR3 length equals 19 residues. V lost 5 bases to trimming and J lost 5 bases; unmatched junction nucleotides: 15. Germline V gene sequence: CDR1 SEHNR, CDR2 FQNEAQ (reference sequence). The CDR3 sequence: CASSQGLAGGNLLQETQYF. The CDR3 coding sequence is TGTGCCAGCAGCCAGGGACTAGCGGGGGGTAACCTCCTGCAGGAGACCCAGTACTTC.

This clonotype was detected many times. This may be a read error: a much more frequent sequence differs by one nucleotide. J is TRBJ2-3 and V is TRBV5-4; D is unresolved. V dropped 4 bases and J dropped 2 bases, with 2 bases sitting between them. CDR1 is SGHNT, CDR2 YYREEE, per germline (reference sequence). This CDR3 region has 11 residues. In nucleotides, the CDR3 is TGTGCCAGCAGCGCCACAGATACGCAGTATTTT. As protein: CASSATDTQYF.

The V call is TRBV20-1, the J call TRBJ2-5; no clear D gene. V lost 0 bases and J lost 5, with 4 bases in between. Germline values: CDR1 DFQATT, CDR2 SNEGSKA (reference sequence). This CDR3 contains 11 residues. The DNA of the CDR3 is TGCAGTGCTAGAGAGGGGGAGACCCAGTACTTC. Its protein is CSAREGETQYF.

This clonotype was picked up a small number of times. The genes are TRBV2 and TRBJ1-2, with D maybe TRBD1 (6 bases). Germline V lookup: CDR1 SNHLY, CDR2 FYNNEI. V lost 7 bases and J 5 bases, leaving 17 bases between the germline ends. This CDR3 has 14 amino acids. The CDR3 region is CASMYQGLNYGYTF. For the CDR3, the DNA is TGTGCCAGCATGTACCAGGGGTTAAATTATGGCTACACCTTC.

The chain joins TRBV10-1 to TRBJ2-5; D ambiguous. The CDR3 is 11 residues long. Per germline, CDR1 WNHNN and CDR2 SYGVQD (reference sequence). Trimming took off 9 bases at V and 5 bases at J, with 10 bases between the two ends. The DNA of the CDR3 is TGCGCCAGACGAAGAGTGGAGACCCAGTACTTC. This encodes CARRRVETQYF.

This clonotype was observed a handful of times. The V and J genes are TRBV5-6 and TRBJ1-1; D unclear. Per germline, CDR1 SGHDT and CDR2 YYEEEE. V lost 0 bases, J lost 8 bases, and 11 bases lay in between. This CDR3 is 13 amino acids long. Here the CDR3 reads CASSLGRLGEAFF. CDR3 in DNA: TGTGCCAGCAGCTTGGGACGCCTCGGCGAAGCTTTCTTT.

This clonotype was seen more than once but under ten times. J is TRBJ2-6 and V is TRBV5-4, with 8 bases aligning to TRBD1. CDR3 length: 18 residues. V gave up 1 base and J gave up 0 bases; unmatched junction bases: 6. Germline V gene lookup returns CDR1 SGHNT and CDR2 YYREEE (reference sequence). CDR3 sequence (DNA): TGTGCCAGCAGCTTGCCACAGGGGGTTCGCTCTGGGGCCAACGTCCTGACTTTC. Protein product: CASSLPQGVRSGANVLTF. The full variable domain, its missing parts supplied by reference TRBV5-4 and TRBJ2-6, is ETGVTQSPTHLIKTRGQQVTLRCSSQSGHNTVSWYQQALGQGPQFIFQYYREEENGRGNFPPRFSGLQFPNYSSELNVNALELDDSALYLCASSLPQGVRSGANVLTFGAGSRLTVL.

This clonotype was seen only a few times. The V gene is TRBV6-2 or TRBV6-3, the J gene TRBJ1-1; D gene uncertain. From germline, CDR1 is MNHEY and CDR2 SVGEGT. The CDR3 spans 15 residues. V was trimmed by 0 bases and J by 4 bases, leaving 12 bases between them. CDR3 in amino acids: CASSYSDSGVTEAFF. The CDR3 coding sequence is TGTGCCAGCAGTTACTCTGATTCCGGGGTCACTGAAGCTTTCTTT.

This clonotype was observed at least ten times. J is TRBJ2-1 and V is TRBV24-1, with D maybe TRBD1 (5 bases). CDR1 is KGHDR and CDR2 is SFDVKD in the germline V gene. The CDR3 has 14 residues. V lost 1 base to trimming and J lost 7 bases, with 10 bases between them. The CDR3 sequence is CATSDFVRVNEQFF. CDR3 DNA sequence: TGTGCCACCAGTGATTTCGTCAGGGTGAATGAGCAGTTCTTC.

The CDR3 DNA reads as TGTGCCAGCAGTTTAGGGGCCCACACTGAAGCTTTCTTT. Translating gives CASSLGAHTEAFF. The rearrangement joins TRBV6-5 to TRBJ1-1; the D gene is possibly TRBD1 (5 bases). Germline lookup yields CDR1 MNHEY and CDR2 SVGAGI. Deletions cut 4 bases from V and 3 bases from J, with 9 bases between. The CDR3 consists of 13 residues.

The chain joins TRBV12-3 or TRBV12-4 to TRBJ2-5; 11 bases are a match to TRBD2. The CDR3 has 16 residues. V gave up 4 bases and J gave up 4 bases; unmatched junction bases: 8. The CDR3 nucleotides read TGTGCCAGCAGTTCGTACCGACTAGCGGGGACAGAGACCCAGTACTTC. Its protein is CASSSYRLAGTETQYF.

The chain uses TRBV7-9 and TRBJ2-5; D tentatively fits TRBD1 or TRBD2 (6 bases each). V lost 5 bases and J 5 bases, leaving 18 bases between the germline ends. Germline lookup yields CDR1 SEHNR and CDR2 FQNEAQ (reference sequence). The CDR3 length is 15 residues. CDR3 nucleotides: TGTGCCAGCAGCCGACAGGAGGGTCAGTGGGAGACCCAGTACTTC. It is translated as CASSRQEGQWETQYF.

This clonotype was found a few times. V usage is TRBV20-1 and J usage is TRBJ2-2; 11 nucleotides agree with TRBD1. In germline, CDR1 is DFQATT, CDR2 SNEGSKA (reference sequence). The J segment lost 0 bases and the V segment lost 4 bases, leaving 7 bases of the junction unmatched. This CDR3 has 17 residues. The CDR3 DNA reads TGCAGTGCTAAAGGACAGGGGGCCTCTTCGAACACCGGGGAGCTGTTTTTT. Its protein product is CSAKGQGASSNTGELFF.

V gene TRBV7-9 combines with J gene TRBJ2-2; D ambiguous. The CDR3 runs 14 residues. Germline loops: CDR1 SEHNR, CDR2 FQNEAQ (reference sequence). V dropped 8 bases and J dropped 0 bases, with 10 bases sitting between them. The CDR3 nucleotides are TGTGCCAGCCCTACCCCCGCGAACACCGGGGAGCTGTTTTTT. Translating it yields CASPTPANTGELFF.

This clonotype was detected only a few times. The V gene is TRBV6-2 or TRBV6-3, the J gene TRBJ2-2; D is unresolved. V lost 5 bases to trimming and J lost 4 bases, with 14 bases between them. The CDR3 loop spans 15 amino acids. The germline CDR1 and CDR2 sequences are MNHEY and SVGEGT. The CDR3 DNA follows: TGTGCCAGCAGTCTCTGGGGATCTACCACCGGGGAGCTGTTTTTT. Translating it yields CASSLWGSTTGELFF.

This chain uses TRBV9 with TRBJ2-7; 8 bases are shared with TRBD2. The J segment lost 3 bases and the V segment lost 3 bases, leaving 8 bases of the junction unmatched. Germline-derived CDR1 and CDR2 are SGDLS and YYNGEE. CDR3 length equals 15 residues. The CDR3: CASSGASGGYYEQYF. Written as DNA, the CDR3 is TGTGCCAGCAGCGGGGCCAGCGGGGGCTACTACGAGCAGTACTTC.

The gene calls are TRBV7-9 and TRBJ1-2; D remains ambiguous. Germline lookup yields CDR1 SEHNR and CDR2 FQNEAQ (reference sequence). CDR3 length: 13 residues. Trimming cost V 8 bases and J 5 bases, with 15 bases left between them. This CDR3 reads CASHYGAGYGYTF. For the CDR3, the DNA is TGTGCCAGCCACTACGGCGCGGGGTATGGCTACACCTTC.